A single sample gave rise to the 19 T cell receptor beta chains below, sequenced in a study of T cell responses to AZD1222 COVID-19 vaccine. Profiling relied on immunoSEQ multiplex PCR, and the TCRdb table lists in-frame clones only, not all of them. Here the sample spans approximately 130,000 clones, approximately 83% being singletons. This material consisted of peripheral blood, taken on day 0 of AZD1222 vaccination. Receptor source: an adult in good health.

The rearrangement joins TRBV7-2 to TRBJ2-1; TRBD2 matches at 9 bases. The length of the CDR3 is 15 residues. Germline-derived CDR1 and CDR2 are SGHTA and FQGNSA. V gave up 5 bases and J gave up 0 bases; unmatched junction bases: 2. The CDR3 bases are TGTGCCAGCAGCCGTAGCGGGAGCTCCTACAATGAGCAGTTCTTC. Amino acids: CASSRSGSSYNEQFF.

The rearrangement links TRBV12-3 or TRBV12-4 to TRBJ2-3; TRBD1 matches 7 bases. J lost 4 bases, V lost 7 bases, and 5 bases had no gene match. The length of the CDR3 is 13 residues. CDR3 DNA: TGTGCCAGCAAGGGGGCTCGGGCAGATACGCAGTATTTT. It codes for CASKGARADTQYF.

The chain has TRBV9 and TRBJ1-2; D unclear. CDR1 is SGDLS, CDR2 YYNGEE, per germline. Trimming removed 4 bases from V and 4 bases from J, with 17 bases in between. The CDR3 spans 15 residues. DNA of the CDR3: TGTGCCAGCAGCTCCCGCCGAGGATGGGGCTATGGCTACACCTTC. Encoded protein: CASSSRRGWGYGYTF.

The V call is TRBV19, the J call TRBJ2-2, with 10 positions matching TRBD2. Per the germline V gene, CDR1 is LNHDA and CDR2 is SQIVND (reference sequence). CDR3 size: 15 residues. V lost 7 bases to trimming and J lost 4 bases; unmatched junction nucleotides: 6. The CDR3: CASKSGRAGTGELFF. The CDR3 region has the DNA TGTGCCAGTAAGAGCGGGAGGGCCGGCACCGGGGAGCTGTTTTTT.

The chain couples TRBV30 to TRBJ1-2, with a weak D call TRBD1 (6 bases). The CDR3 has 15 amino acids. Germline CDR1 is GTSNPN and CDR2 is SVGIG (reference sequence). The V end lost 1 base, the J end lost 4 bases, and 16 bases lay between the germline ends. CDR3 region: CAWSGTEAYLYGYTF. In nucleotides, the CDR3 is TGTGCCTGGAGTGGGACAGAGGCTTACCTCTATGGCTACACCTTC. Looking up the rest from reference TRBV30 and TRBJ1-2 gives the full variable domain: SQTIHQWPATLVQPVGSPLSLECTVEGTSNPNLYWYRQAAGRGLQLLFYSVGIGQISSEVPQNLSASRPQDRQFILSSKKLLLSDSGFYLCAWSGTEAYLYGYTFGSGTRLTVV.

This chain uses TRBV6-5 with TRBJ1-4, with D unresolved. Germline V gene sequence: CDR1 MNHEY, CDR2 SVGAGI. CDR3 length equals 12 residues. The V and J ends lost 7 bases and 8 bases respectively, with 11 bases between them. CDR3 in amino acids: CASNIEPEKLFF. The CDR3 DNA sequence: TGTGCCAGCAATATTGAGCCGGAAAAACTGTTTTTT.

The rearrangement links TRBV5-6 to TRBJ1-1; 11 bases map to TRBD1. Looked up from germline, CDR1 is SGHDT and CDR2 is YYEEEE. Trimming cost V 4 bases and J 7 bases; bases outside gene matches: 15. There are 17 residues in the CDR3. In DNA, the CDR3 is TGTGCCAGCAGCCCCGGGTGGACAGGGGGCTGGGCGGGTGAAGCTTTCTTT. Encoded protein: CASSPGWTGGWAGEAFF.

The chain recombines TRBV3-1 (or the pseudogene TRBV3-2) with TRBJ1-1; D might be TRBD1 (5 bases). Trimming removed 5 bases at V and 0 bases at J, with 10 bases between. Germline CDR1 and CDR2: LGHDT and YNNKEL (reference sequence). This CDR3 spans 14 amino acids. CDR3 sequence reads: CASSGGWMNTEAFF. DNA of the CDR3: TGTGCCAGCAGCGGGGGATGGATGAACACTGAAGCTTTCTTT.

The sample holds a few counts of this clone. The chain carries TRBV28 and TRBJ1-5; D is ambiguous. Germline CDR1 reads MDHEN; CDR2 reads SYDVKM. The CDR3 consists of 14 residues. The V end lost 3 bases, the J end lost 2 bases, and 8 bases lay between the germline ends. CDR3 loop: CASSFGTRNQPQHF. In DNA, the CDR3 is TGTGCCAGCAGTTTTGGCACCCGCAATCAGCCCCAGCATTTT.

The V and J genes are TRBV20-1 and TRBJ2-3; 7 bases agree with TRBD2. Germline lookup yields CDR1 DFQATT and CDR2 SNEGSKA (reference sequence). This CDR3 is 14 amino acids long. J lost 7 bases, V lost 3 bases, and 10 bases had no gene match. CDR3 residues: CSASSSGGVYTQYF. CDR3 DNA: TGCAGTGCTAGTTCTAGCGGTGGGGTGTATACGCAGTATTTT.

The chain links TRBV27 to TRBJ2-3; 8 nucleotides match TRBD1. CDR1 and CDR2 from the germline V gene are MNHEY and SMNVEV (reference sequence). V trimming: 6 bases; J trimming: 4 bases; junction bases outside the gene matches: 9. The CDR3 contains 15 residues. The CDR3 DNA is TGTGCCAGCAGCCAGACAGGGGCCTCTGCAGATACGCAGTATTTT. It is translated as CASSQTGASADTQYF.

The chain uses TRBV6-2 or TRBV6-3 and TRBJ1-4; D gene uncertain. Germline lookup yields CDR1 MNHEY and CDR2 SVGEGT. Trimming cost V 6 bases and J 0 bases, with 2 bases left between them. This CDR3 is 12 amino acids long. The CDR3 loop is CASSSTNEKLFF. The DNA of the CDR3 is TGTGCCAGCAGCTCAACTAATGAAAAACTGTTTTTT.

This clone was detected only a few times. CDR3 coding DNA: TGTGCCAGTAGTCGAGTCGCAGATAGCAATCAGCCCCAGCATTTT. It codes for CASSRVADSNQPQHF. This chain connects TRBV19 to TRBJ1-5; D remains ambiguous. The V end was cut by 5 bases, the J end by 0 bases, with 11 bases between. Per the germline V gene, CDR1 is LNHDA and CDR2 is SQIVND (reference sequence). CDR3 length equals 15 residues.

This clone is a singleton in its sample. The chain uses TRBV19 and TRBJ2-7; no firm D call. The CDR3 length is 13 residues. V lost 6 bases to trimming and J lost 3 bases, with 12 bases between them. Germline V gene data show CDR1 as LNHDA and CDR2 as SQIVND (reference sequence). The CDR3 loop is CASSPGRIYEQYF. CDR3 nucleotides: TGTGCCAGTAGCCCTGGACGGATCTACGAGCAGTACTTC.

CDR3: CASSLGETSLVGELFF. The CDR3 DNA follows: TGCGCCAGCAGCTTGGGAGAGACTAGTCTAGTCGGGGAGCTGTTTTTT. V usage is TRBV5-1 and J usage is TRBJ2-2; D might be TRBD2 (6 bases). This CDR3 contains 16 residues. Per the germline V gene, CDR1 is SGHRS and CDR2 is YFSETQ. The V gene lost 0 bases and the J gene lost 7 bases, with 16 bases spanning the gap.

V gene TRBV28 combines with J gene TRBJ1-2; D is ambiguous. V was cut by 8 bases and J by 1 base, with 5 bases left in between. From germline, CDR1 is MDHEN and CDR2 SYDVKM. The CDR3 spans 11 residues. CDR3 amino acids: CASGYNYGYTF. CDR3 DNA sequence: TGTGCCAGCGGATATAACTATGGCTACACCTTC.

The CDR3 DNA reads TGTGCCAGCAGCGTATTGTTAAGCGGAGGCTACACCTTC. Its protein product is CASSVLLSGGYTF. This chain connects TRBV9 to TRBJ1-2; D is unclear. V was pared by 1 base and J by 8 bases, with 12 bases between. This CDR3 comprises 13 residues. Germline V gives CDR1 SGDLS, CDR2 YYNGEE.

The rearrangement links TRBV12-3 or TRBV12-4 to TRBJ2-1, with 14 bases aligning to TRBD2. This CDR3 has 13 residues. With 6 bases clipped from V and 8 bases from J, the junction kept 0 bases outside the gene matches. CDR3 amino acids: CASRTSGRDEQFF. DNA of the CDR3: TGTGCCAGCAGGACTAGCGGGAGGGATGAGCAGTTCTTC.

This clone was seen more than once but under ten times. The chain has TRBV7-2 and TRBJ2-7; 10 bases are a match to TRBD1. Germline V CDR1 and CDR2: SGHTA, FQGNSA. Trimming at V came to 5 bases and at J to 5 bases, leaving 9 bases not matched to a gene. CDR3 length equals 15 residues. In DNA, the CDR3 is TGTGCCAGCAGCCGGGACAGGGGCCCCGTACACGAGCAGTACTTC. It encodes CASSRDRGPVHEQYF.